The T cell receptor beta chain under discussion was sequenced for a study of cytomegalovirus exposure and HLA in healthy donors. At the level of the study: The approximately 120 validation repertoires, a later analysis reported, used the same platform as the approximately 670 repertoires from the first cohort. Notes on the study in general: The authors enumerated over 150 TCR beta chains as linked to cytomegalovirus. Among the CMV-associated chains, three were confirmed in vitro as specific for CMV antigens.

Data came from immunoSEQ multiplex PCR; TCRdb stores just in-frame clones and leaves some out. The data hold under 70,000 clones, with about 89% observed a single time. The junction had 4 bases not matched to a gene; V was cut back by 5 bases and J by 0 bases. Germline loops: CDR1 SEHNR, CDR2 FQNEAQ (reference sequence). This CDR3 is 16 amino acids long. A remark on this clone: The antigen is not known.

The donors were members of the roughly 120-subject validation cohort (separate from the 666-subject first cohort). The V gene is TRBV7-9, the J gene TRBJ2-4, with 10 bases lining up with TRBD1. The source of this sequence is a woman aged 18-29 years in good health and CMV-seronegative. The sequencing sample was made of PBMCs. The CDR3 nucleotides read TGTGCCAGCAGCCCAGGACAGGGGGTAGCCAAAAACATTCAGTACTTC. This codes for CASSPGQGVAKNIQYF. The variable domain in full, with the rest retrieved from reference TRBV7-9 and TRBJ2-4, is DTGVSQNPRHKITKRGQNVTFRCDPISEHNRLYWYRQTLGQGPEFLTYFQNEAQLEKSRLLSDRFSAERPKGSFSTLEIQRTEQGDSAMYLCASSPGQGVAKNIQYFGAGTRLSVL.